This TCR beta chain was captured in a study of beta chain features in type 1 diabetes. Study-wide results and caveats: Fewer junction insertions and more nucleotide deletions appeared in type 1 diabetes patients. Researchers report that Type 1 diabetes patients had moderately but significantly shorter TCRB CDR3s across all four CD4+ subsets. Researchers caution that PCR might favor shorter templates, equally among patients and controls.

Sorting based on CD45RO/CCR7/CD25/CD127/CD95/CD27 separated CD4+ naive, central memory, regulatory and stem cell-like memory cells. The authors reverse transcribed all of the isolated RNA, so sequencing captured expressed TCRB transcripts. Data came from immunoSEQ multiplex PCR; TCRdb stores just in-frame clones and leaves some out. This sample carries 140,000 to 150,000 clones, nearly 50% of them seen once, and the ten largest clones take approximately 0.4%. Only a few counts were recorded for this clone. Its antigen is not identified. The CDR3 has 16 amino acids. Looked up from germline, CDR1 is SGHTA and CDR2 is FQGNSA. Unmatched junction bases numbered 8, after V lost 5 bases and J lost 4 bases.

The sample consisted of Tregs from blood. The rearrangement uses TRBV7-2 and TRBJ2-2; 9 bases align to TRBD2. This sequence was found in a man aged 18 to 30 in good health. CDR3 sequence (DNA): TGTGCCAGCAGCCCATTAGCGGGAGTGTTCACCGGGGAGCTGTTTTTT. This encodes CASSPLAGVFTGELFF.